This T cell receptor (beta chain) was sequenced for a study of T-cell memory formation after mild COVID-19. This CDR3 is 14 amino acids long. The germline CDR1 and CDR2 sequences are SGHVS and FQNEAQ. The V end was cut by 5 bases, the J end by 3 bases, with 11 bases between. This clonotype was seen a handful of times. Its antigen remains unidentified. Study-level points and caveats: Second-wave clones that peaked on day 37 lacked confirmed SARS-CoV-2 specificity.

TCRdb reprocessed the 5' RACE reads with MiXCR, giving one entry per CDR3 protein. The sample shows 400,000 to 500,000 distinct CDR3 sequences, roughly 20% of them seen only once. V and J are TRBV7-8 and TRBJ1-5; D uncertain. The sequence derives from an adult woman who had mild COVID-19 (a few samples of this study predate the infection). Cell type and time point are not known. Sequenced material: PBMCs or a T cell subset sorted from them (not recorded which). The CDR3 DNA follows: TGTGCCAGCAGCCGAACAGTTATCAATCAGCCCCAGCATTTT. Translation: CASSRTVINQPQHF.